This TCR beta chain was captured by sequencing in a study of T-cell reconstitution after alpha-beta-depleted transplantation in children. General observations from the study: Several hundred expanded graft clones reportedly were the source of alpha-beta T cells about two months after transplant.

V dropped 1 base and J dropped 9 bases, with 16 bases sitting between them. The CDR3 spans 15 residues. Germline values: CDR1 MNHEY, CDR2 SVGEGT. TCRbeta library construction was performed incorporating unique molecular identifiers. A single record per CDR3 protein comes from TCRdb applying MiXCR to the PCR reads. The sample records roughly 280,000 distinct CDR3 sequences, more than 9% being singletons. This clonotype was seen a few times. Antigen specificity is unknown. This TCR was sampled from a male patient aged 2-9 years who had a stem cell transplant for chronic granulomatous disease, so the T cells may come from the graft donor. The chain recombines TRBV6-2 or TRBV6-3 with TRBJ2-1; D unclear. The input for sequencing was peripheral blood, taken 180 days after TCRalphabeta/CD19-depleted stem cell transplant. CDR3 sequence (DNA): TGTGCCAGCAGTTACTTGATAGCTATTGGGTCTGAGCAGTTCTTC. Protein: CASSYLIAIGSEQFF.